This passage covers 25 T cell receptor beta chains from one sample sequenced in a study of shared clonotypes between healthy human individuals. Profiling relied on immunoSEQ multiplex PCR, and the TCRdb table lists in-frame clones only, not all of them. The sample includes millions of clones, over 85% of them seen just once. Sequenced input: naive CD4+ T cells sorted from blood. Stated subset: CD45RA+ positively selected. Receptors originate from a man younger than 35 in good health.

V and J are TRBV2 and TRBJ2-6; D is uncertain. Germline V CDR1 and CDR2: SNHLY, FYNNEI. CDR3 length: 15 amino acids. The V and J ends lost 3 bases and 2 bases respectively, with 8 bases between them. DNA for the CDR3: TGTGCCAGCAGTGACGGTGGCACTGGGGCCAACGTCCTGACTTTC. This gives the protein CASSDGGTGANVLTF.

This clone was observed a few times. The sample contains more than one DNA sequence encoding this CDR3. The V call is TRBV6-5, the J call TRBJ2-7; 7 bases are shared with TRBD1. V shed 3 bases and J 2 bases; nucleotides not matched to a gene: 1. From germline, CDR1 is MNHEY and CDR2 SVGAGI. The CDR3 has 13 residues. For the CDR3, the DNA is TGTGCCAGCAGTTATGACAGGGCCTACGAGCAGTACTTC. Translating it yields CASSYDRAYEQYF.

With regard to this clone: The sample has other DNA sequences that encode this CDR3 too. The rearrangement joins TRBV10-3 to TRBJ2-7; D remains unclear. V was clipped by 6 bases and J by 0 bases, with 3 bases between them. This CDR3 comprises 11 residues. Germline CDR1 and CDR2: ENHRY and SYGVKD. In DNA form, the CDR3 reads TGTGCCATCAGGGACTCCTACGAGCAGTACTTC. Its protein product is CAIRDSYEQYF.

The V gene is TRBV7-3, the J gene TRBJ2-3; no clear D. Germline V gene lookup returns CDR1 SGHTA and CDR2 FQGTGA. There are 14 residues in the CDR3. V was clipped by 4 bases and J by 0 bases, with 8 bases between them. DNA of the CDR3: TGTGCCAGCAGCTCCGCGGAGAGCACAGATACGCAGTATTTT. It encodes CASSSAESTDTQYF. Using reference TRBV7-3 and TRBJ2-3 for the parts outside the CDR3, the full variable domain is GAGVSQTPSNKVTEKGKYVELRCDPISGHTALYWYRQSLGQGPEFLIYFQGTGAADDSGLPNDRFFAVRPEGSVSTLKIQRTERGDSAVYLCASSSAESTDTQYFGPGTRLTVL.

The chain joins TRBV19 to TRBJ2-2, with D hard to call. The length of the CDR3 is 14 residues. Germline CDR1 reads LNHDA; CDR2 reads SQIVND (reference sequence). The V end was cut by 2 bases, the J end by 3 bases, with 7 bases between. In nucleotides, the CDR3 is TGTGCCAGTAGTATAAGTGGTTACACCGGGGAGCTGTTTTTT. Its protein is CASSISGYTGELFF. Using reference TRBV19 and TRBJ2-2 for the parts outside the CDR3, the full variable domain is DGGITQSPKYLFRKEGQNVTLSCEQNLNHDAMYWYRQDPGQGLRLIYYSQIVNDFQKGDIAEGYSVSREKKESFPLTVTSAQKNPTAFYLCASSISGYTGELFFGEGSRLTVL.

The CDR3 nucleotides read TGTGCCAGCAGCAGGGACCCCCTTTACAATGAGCAGTTCTTC. It translates to CASSRDPLYNEQFF. The J gene is TRBJ2-1, the V gene TRBV6-1; D may match TRBD1 or TRBD2 (5 bases each). The CDR3 has 14 amino acids. Trimming cost V 6 bases and J 4 bases, with 13 bases left between them. Germline-derived CDR1 and CDR2 are MNHNS and SASEGT.

V and J are TRBV18 and TRBJ1-1, with D maybe TRBD1 (6 bases). The V and J ends lost 5 bases and 8 bases respectively, with 9 bases between them. The CDR3 totals 11 residues. CDR1 is KGHSH and CDR2 is LQKENI in the germline V gene. This chain's CDR3 is CASSGQREAFF. DNA for the CDR3: TGTGCCAGCTCAGGACAGAGGGAAGCTTTCTTT.

Of note for this clone: This could be a read error, since a much larger clone is one nucleotide away. The chain carries TRBV7-2 and TRBJ2-2, with D unresolved. CDR3 length equals 12 residues. V shed 5 bases and J shed 3 bases, with 4 bases lying between them. CDR1 and CDR2 (germline): SGHTA, FQGNSA. CDR3 amino acids: CASSTHTGELFF. The CDR3 bases are TGTGCCAGCAGCACCCACACCGGGGAGCTGTTTTTT.

The chain carries TRBV2 and TRBJ2-7; 8 bases align to TRBD2. V dropped 7 bases and J dropped 4; count of bases not matched to a gene: 12. The CDR3 has 15 residues. In germline, CDR1 is SNHLY, CDR2 FYNNEI. As DNA, the CDR3 is TGTGCCAGCAAACAGGGAACTAGCGGACCTTACGAGCAGTACTTC. Translation gives CASKQGTSGPYEQYF.

This chain connects TRBV11-2 to TRBJ1-1, with D hard to call. The CDR3 extends over 12 amino acids. The V end lost 1 base, the J end lost 12 bases, and 12 bases lay between the germline ends. CDR1 SGHAT and CDR2 FQNNGV come from the germline V gene. CDR3 residues: CASSLAVRRTFF. DNA of the CDR3: TGTGCCAGCAGCTTAGCCGTCAGGCGGACTTTCTTT.

V usage is TRBV25-1 and J usage is TRBJ2-2, with TRBD2 matching over 10 bases. The CDR3 runs 13 residues. Trimming removed 8 bases from V and 6 bases from J; junction bases left unmatched: 3. CDR1 MGHDK and CDR2 SYGVNS come from the germline V gene. The CDR3 protein is CASLAGAPGELFF. Here the CDR3 DNA reads TGTGCCAGCCTAGCGGGAGCTCCCGGGGAGCTGTTTTTT.

V usage is TRBV19 and J usage is TRBJ2-7; 8 positions match TRBD1. The germline V gene has CDR1 LNHDA and CDR2 SQIVND (reference sequence). J was trimmed by 5 bases and V by 8 bases; bases with no gene match: 8. The CDR3 extends over 13 amino acids. The CDR3 coding sequence is TGTGCCAGTCAGGACAGGGTTAACAACGAGCAGTACTTC. Encoded protein: CASQDRVNNEQYF.

V and J are TRBV11-2 and TRBJ2-3, with 14 bases identical to TRBD2. V lost 5 bases, J lost 6 bases, and 7 bases stayed unmatched. Germline values: CDR1 SGHAT, CDR2 FQNNGV. This CDR3 is 16 amino acids long. Written as DNA, the CDR3 is TGTGCCAGCAGCGCCCGACTAGCGGGAGGGCCTGATACGCAGTATTTT. Its translation: CASSARLAGGPDTQYF.

This chain links TRBV19 with TRBJ2-3; 7 nucleotides match TRBD1. Germline V gives CDR1 LNHDA, CDR2 SQIVND (reference sequence). Trimming at V came to 4 bases and at J to 7 bases, leaving 5 bases not matched to a gene. The CDR3 is made up of 13 amino acids. This CDR3 reads CASSTGQVYTQYF. The DNA of the CDR3 is TGTGCCAGTAGTACAGGACAGGTGTATACGCAGTATTTT. Full variable domain (missing parts from reference TRBV19 and TRBJ2-3): DGGITQSPKYLFRKEGQNVTLSCEQNLNHDAMYWYRQDPGQGLRLIYYSQIVNDFQKGDIAEGYSVSREKKESFPLTVTSAQKNPTAFYLCASSTGQVYTQYFGPGTRLTVL.

V is TRBV5-4 and J is TRBJ1-6; no clear D. The CDR3 covers 15 residues. The germline CDR1 and CDR2 sequences are SGHNT and YYREEE (reference sequence). The ends were cut back, 4 bases at V and 9 bases at J, with 17 bases in the middle. The CDR3 nucleotides are TGTGCCAGCAGCGAGAAGTTCGCGGCAGCTTCACCCCTCCACTTT. This codes for CASSEKFAAASPLHF.

The chain recombines TRBV18 with TRBJ2-2; TRBD1 aligns across 7 bases. The CDR3 extends over 13 amino acids. V shed 8 bases, J shed 5 bases, and the junction held 5 bases outside the gene matches. Germline CDR1 reads KGHSH; CDR2 reads LQKENI. CDR3 sequence (DNA): TGTGCCAGCAAGGAACAGGGGACCGGGGAGCTGTTTTTT. As protein: CASKEQGTGELFF.

CDR3 coding DNA: TGTGCCAGCAGAGAGGGGGGGTCGGACGAGCAGTACTTC. It is translated as CASREGGSDEQYF. The rearrangement links TRBV6-5 to TRBJ2-7; possible D gene TRBD2, 7 bases. V dropped 6 bases and J dropped 5 bases, with 14 bases sitting between them. The CDR3 has 13 amino acids. CDR1 is MNHEY and CDR2 is SVGAGI in the germline V gene.

The chain couples TRBV5-1 to TRBJ2-1; no reliable D call. CDR1 is SGHRS and CDR2 is YFSETQ in the germline V gene. The CDR3 is 15 amino acids. Trimming removed 1 base at V and 4 bases at J, with 12 bases between. The CDR3 here is CASSLLWSPYNEQFF. The CDR3 nucleotides read TGCGCCAGCAGCTTGTTATGGAGTCCTTACAATGAGCAGTTCTTC.

V usage is TRBV2 and J usage is TRBJ2-3; D ambiguous. Trimming pared 6 bases from V and 14 bases from J, leaving 18 bases between. Germline CDR1 and CDR2: SNHLY and FYNNEI. This CDR3 contains 12 residues. CDR3: CASSPPGGLRYF. As DNA, the CDR3 is TGTGCCAGCAGCCCTCCTGGCGGCCTGAGGTATTTT.

The J gene is TRBJ2-7, the V gene TRBV25-1; TRBD1 might be the D (6 bases). V shed 5 bases and J shed 3 bases, with 11 bases lying between them. Germline CDR1 and CDR2: MGHDK and SYGVNS. This CDR3 comprises 13 residues. For the CDR3, the DNA is TGTGCCAGCAGTATAGGGGGATTCTACGAGCAGTACTTC. Its translation is CASSIGGFYEQYF.

The J gene is TRBJ1-1, the V gene TRBV19; no clear D. CDR1 and CDR2 from the germline V gene are LNHDA and SQIVND (reference sequence). Trimming cost V 8 bases and J 1 base, with 5 bases left between them. This CDR3 is built from 11 residues. The CDR3 loop reads CASHQNTEAFF. The DNA for the CDR3 is TGTGCCAGTCACCAGAACACTGAAGCTTTCTTT.

This clone has just a few counts. The chain combines TRBV28 with TRBJ1-2; no clear D gene. V was cut by 3 bases and J by 3 bases, with 20 bases left in between. The CDR3 totals 17 residues. CDR1 and CDR2 (germline): MDHEN, SYDVKM. CDR3 loop: CASSLRVPGTAHYGYTF. CDR3 coding DNA: TGTGCCAGCAGTTTGAGGGTGCCGGGCACAGCACACTATGGCTACACCTTC.

This chain links TRBV7-9 with TRBJ2-3; 7 bases map to TRBD2. Germline V gene data show CDR1 as SEHNR and CDR2 as FQNEAQ (reference sequence). This CDR3 region has 16 residues. J lost 0 bases, V lost 6 bases, and 9 bases had no gene match. The CDR3 loop is CASSLTGGPSTDTQYF. The CDR3 nucleotides are TGTGCCAGCAGTCTTACGGGGGGTCCTAGCACAGATACGCAGTATTTT. Drawing the rest from reference TRBV7-9 and TRBJ2-3, the complete variable domain is DTGVSQNPRHKITKRGQNVTFRCDPISEHNRLYWYRQTLGQGPEFLTYFQNEAQLEKSRLLSDRFSAERPKGSFSTLEIQRTEQGDSAMYLCASSLTGGPSTDTQYFGPGTRLTVL.

The V gene is TRBV30, the J gene TRBJ2-1, with D tentatively TRBD2 (6 bases). V was clipped by 3 bases and J by 4 bases, with 22 bases between them. This CDR3 is 17 amino acids long. Germline values: CDR1 GTSNPN, CDR2 SVGIG (reference sequence). CDR3 loop: CAWSDNWRANNYNEQFF. The CDR3 nucleotides read TGTGCCTGGAGCGATAATTGGAGGGCAAATAATTACAATGAGCAGTTCTTC.

This sequence joins TRBV5-1 and TRBJ2-7; TRBD2 is a possible D gene (5 bases). The CDR3 spans 15 residues. Germline values: CDR1 SGHRS, CDR2 YFSETQ. The V and J ends lost 1 base and 0 bases respectively, with 11 bases between them. CDR3 in amino acids: CASSLTIAGSYEQYF. The CDR3 DNA is TGCGCCAGCAGCTTGACTATCGCGGGCTCCTACGAGCAGTACTTC. The whole variable domain, filled in from reference TRBV5-1 and TRBJ2-7, reads KAGVTQTPRYLIKTRGQQVTLSCSPISGHRSVSWYQQTPGQGLQFLFEYFSETQRNKGNFPGRFSGRQFSNSRSEMNVSTLELGDSALYLCASSLTIAGSYEQYFGPGTRLTVT.